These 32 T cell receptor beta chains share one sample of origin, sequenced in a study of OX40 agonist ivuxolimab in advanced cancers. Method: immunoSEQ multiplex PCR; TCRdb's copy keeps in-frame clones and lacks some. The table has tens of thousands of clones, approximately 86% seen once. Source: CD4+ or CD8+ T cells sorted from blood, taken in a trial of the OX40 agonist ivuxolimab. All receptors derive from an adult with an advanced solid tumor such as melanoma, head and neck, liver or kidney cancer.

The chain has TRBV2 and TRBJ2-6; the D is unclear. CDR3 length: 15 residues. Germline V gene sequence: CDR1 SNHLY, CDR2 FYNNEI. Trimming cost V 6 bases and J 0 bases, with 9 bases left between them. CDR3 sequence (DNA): TGTGCCAGCAGGAGCATTCTCTCTGGGGCCAACGTCCTGACTTTC. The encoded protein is CASRSILSGANVLTF.

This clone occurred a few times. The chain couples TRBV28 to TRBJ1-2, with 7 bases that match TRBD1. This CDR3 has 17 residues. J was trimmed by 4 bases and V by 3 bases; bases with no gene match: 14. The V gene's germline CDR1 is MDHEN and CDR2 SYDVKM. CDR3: CASSFTPTTGMLYGYTF. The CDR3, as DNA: TGTGCCAGCAGTTTTACCCCAACGACAGGGATGCTCTATGGCTACACCTTC.

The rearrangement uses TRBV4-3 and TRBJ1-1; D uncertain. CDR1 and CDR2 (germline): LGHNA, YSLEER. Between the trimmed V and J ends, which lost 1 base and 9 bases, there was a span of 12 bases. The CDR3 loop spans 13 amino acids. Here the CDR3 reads CASSQGPTGQAFF. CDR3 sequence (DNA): TGCGCCAGCAGCCAAGGGCCGACGGGTCAAGCTTTCTTT.

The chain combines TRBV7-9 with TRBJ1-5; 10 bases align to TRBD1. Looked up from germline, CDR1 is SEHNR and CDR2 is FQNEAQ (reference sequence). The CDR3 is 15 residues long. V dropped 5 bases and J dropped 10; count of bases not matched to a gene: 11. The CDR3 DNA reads TGTGCCAGCAGCCCCGGGACAGGGGCCCAAGGACCCCAGCATTTT. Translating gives CASSPGTGAQGPQHF.

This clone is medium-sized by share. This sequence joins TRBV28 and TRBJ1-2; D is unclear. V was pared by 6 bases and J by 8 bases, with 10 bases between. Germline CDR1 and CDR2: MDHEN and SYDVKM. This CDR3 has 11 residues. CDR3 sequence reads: CASSRSKGYTF. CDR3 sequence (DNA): TGTGCCAGCAGCCGCAGTAAAGGCTACACCTTC.

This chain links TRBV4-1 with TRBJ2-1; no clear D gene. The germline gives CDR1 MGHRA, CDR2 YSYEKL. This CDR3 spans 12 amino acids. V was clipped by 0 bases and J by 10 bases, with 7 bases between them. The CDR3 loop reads CASSQEGLEQFF. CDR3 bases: TGCGCCAGCAGCCAAGAGGGTCTGGAGCAGTTCTTC.

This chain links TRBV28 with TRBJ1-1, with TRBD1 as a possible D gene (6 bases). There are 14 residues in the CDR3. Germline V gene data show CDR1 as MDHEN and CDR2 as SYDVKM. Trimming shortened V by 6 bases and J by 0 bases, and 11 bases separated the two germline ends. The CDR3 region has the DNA TGTGCCAGCAGCGAGGGGGGGATGAACACTGAAGCTTTCTTT. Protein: CASSEGGMNTEAFF.

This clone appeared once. Written as DNA, the CDR3 is TGTGCCAGCAGCCAATACCCGGGACAGGGGGCCTGGGGCTACACCTTC. It encodes CASSQYPGQGAWGYTF. J is TRBJ1-2 and V is TRBV7-2, with 12 bases identical to TRBD1. Trimming cost V 5 bases and J 8 bases; bases outside gene matches: 12. Germline assignment: CDR1 SGHTA and CDR2 FQGNSA. The CDR3 has 16 residues.

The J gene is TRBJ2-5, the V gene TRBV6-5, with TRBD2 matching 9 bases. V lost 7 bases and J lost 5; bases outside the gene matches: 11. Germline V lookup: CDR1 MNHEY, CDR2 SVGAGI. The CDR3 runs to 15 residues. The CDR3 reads CASKRGTSRLETQYF. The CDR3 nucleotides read TGTGCCAGCAAACGGGGGACTAGCCGGCTTGAGACCCAGTACTTC.

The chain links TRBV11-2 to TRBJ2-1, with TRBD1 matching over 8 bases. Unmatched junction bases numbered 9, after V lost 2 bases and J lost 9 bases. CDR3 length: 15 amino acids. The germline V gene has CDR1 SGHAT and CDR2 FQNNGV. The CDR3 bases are TGTGCCAGCAGCTTATCCCAGGACAGGGTGCGTGAGCAGTTCTTC. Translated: CASSLSQDRVREQFF. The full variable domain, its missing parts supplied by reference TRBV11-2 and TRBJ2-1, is EAGVAQSPRYKIIEKRQSVAFWCNPISGHATLYWYQQILGQGPKLLIQFQNNGVVDDSQLPKDRFSAERLKGVDSTLKIQPAKLEDSAVYLCASSLSQDRVREQFFGPGTRLTVL.

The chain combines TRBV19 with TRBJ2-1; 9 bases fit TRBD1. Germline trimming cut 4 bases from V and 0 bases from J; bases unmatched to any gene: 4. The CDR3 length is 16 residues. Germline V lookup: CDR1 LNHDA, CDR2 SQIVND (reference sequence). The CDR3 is CASSRDRASSYNEQFF. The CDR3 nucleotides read TGTGCCAGTAGTAGGGACAGGGCAAGCTCCTACAATGAGCAGTTCTTC.

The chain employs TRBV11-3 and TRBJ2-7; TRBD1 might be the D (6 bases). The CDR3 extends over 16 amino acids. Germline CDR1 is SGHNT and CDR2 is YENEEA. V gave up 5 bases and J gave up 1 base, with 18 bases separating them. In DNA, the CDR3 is TGTGCCAGCAGCCCCTCGTGGACAGAGGGGTCCTACGAGCAGTACTTC. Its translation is CASSPSWTEGSYEQYF.

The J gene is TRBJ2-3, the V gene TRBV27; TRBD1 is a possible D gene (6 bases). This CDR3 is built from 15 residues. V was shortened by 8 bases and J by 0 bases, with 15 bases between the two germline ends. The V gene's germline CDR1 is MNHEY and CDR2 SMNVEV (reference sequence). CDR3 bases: TGTGCCAGCCGAAAACGGACAGAGAGCACAGATACGCAGTATTTT. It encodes CASRKRTESTDTQYF.

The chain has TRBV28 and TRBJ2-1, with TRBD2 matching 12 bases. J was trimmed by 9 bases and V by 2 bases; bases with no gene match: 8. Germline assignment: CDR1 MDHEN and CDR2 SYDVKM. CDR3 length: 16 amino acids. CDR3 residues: CASSLIWTSGKPEQFF. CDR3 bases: TGTGCCAGCAGTTTAATATGGACTAGCGGGAAGCCTGAGCAGTTCTTC.

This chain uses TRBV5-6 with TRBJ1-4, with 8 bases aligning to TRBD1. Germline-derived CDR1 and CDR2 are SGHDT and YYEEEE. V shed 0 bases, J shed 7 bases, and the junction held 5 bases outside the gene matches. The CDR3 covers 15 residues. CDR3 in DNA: TGTGCCAGCAGCTTGGCGACAGGGGTGAGTGAAAAACTGTTTTTT. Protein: CASSLATGVSEKLFF.

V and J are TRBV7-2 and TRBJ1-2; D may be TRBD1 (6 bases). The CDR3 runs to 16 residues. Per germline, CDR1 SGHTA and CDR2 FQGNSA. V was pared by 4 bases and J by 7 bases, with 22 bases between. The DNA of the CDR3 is TGTGCCAGCAGCTCCTTAGTGGGGGGGGGCGCGGCTGGCTACACCTTC. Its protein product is CASSSLVGGGAAGYTF.

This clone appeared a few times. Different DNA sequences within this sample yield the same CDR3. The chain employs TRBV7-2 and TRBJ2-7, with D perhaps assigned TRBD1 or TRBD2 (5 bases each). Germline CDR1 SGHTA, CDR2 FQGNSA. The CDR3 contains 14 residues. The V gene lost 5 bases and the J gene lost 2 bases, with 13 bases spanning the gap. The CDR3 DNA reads TGTGCCAGCAGCCCCGGGACGGAAACCTACGAGCAGTACTTC. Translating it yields CASSPGTETYEQYF.

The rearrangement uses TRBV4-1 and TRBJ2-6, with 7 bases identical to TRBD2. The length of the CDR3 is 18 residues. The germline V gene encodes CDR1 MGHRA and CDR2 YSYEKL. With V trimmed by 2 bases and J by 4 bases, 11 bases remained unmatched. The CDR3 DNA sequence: TGCGCCAGCAGCCAACTCCTTCACAAGGGAGGGGGGGCCAACGTCCTGACTTTC. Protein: CASSQLLHKGGGANVLTF.

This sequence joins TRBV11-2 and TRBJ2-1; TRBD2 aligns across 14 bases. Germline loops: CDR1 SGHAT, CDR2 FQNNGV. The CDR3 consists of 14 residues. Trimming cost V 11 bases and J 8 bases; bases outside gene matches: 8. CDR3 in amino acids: CASGLAGAIDEQFF. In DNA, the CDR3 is TGTGCCTCGGGACTAGCGGGAGCCATCGATGAGCAGTTCTTC. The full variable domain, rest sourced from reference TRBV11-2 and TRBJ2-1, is EAGVAQSPRYKIIEKRQSVAFWCNPISGHATLYWYQQILGQGPKLLIQFQNNGVVDDSQLPKDRFSAERLKGVDSTLKIQPAKLEDSAVYLCASGLAGAIDEQFFGPGTRLTVL.

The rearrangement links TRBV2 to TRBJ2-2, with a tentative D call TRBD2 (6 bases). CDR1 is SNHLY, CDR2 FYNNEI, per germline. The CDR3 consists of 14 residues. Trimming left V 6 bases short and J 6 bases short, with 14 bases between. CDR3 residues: CASRENRESGELFF. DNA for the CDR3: TGTGCCAGCAGGGAAAACCGGGAGTCCGGGGAGCTGTTTTTT. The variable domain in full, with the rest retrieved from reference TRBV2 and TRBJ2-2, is EPEVTQTPSHQVTQMGQEVILRCVPISNHLYFYWYRQILGQKVEFLVSFYNNEISEKSEIFDDQFSVERPDGSNFTLKIRSTKLEDSAMYFCASRENRESGELFFGEGSRLTVL.

CDR3 sequence: CASSLVRGVLTF. For the CDR3, the DNA is TGTGCCAGCAGTCTCGTTAGGGGCGTCCTGACTTTC. The V and J genes are TRBV6-1 and TRBJ2-6; weak D call: TRBD1 (5 bases). CDR3 size: 12 residues. Germline values: CDR1 MNHNS, CDR2 SASEGT. V lost 5 bases and J lost 12, with 11 bases in between.

The CDR3 reads CAISESDENTEAFF. The CDR3 DNA is TGTGCCATCAGTGAGTCAGACGAAAACACTGAAGCTTTCTTT. The chain carries TRBV10-3 and TRBJ1-1; no clear D. The CDR3 consists of 14 residues. Germline CDR1 reads ENHRY; CDR2 reads SYGVKD. V was pared by 0 bases and J by 2 bases, with 7 bases between.

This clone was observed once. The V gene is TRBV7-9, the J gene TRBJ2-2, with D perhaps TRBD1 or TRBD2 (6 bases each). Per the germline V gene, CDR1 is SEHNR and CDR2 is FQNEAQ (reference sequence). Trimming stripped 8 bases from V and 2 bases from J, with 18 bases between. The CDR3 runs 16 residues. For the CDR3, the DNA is TGTGCCAGCGGGACCTTTGGCGGGACAAACACCGGGGAGCTGTTTTTT. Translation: CASGTFGGTNTGELFF.

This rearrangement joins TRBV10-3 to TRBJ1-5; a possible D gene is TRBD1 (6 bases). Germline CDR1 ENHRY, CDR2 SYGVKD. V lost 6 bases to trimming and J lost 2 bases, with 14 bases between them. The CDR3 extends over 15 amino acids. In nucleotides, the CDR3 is TGTGCCATCAGGGATGGGACACATGGCAATCAGCCCCAGCATTTT. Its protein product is CAIRDGTHGNQPQHF.

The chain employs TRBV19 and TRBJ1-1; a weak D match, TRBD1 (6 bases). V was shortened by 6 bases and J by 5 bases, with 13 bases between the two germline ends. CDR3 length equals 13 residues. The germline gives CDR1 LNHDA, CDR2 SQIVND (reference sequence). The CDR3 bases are TGTGCCAGTAGGGGGGGGCGCGGAACTGAAGCTTTCTTT. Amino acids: CASRGGRGTEAFF.

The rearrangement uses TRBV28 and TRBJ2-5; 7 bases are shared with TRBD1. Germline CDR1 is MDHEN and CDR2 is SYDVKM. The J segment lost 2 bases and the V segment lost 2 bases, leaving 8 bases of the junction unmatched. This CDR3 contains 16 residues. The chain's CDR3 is CASSLTGAGLQETQYF. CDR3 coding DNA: TGTGCCAGCAGTTTAACAGGGGCGGGTTTACAAGAGACCCAGTACTTC.

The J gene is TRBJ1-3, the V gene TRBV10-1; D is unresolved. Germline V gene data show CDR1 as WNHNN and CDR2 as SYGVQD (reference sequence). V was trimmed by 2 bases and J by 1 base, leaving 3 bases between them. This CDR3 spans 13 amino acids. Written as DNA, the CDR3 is TGCGCCAGCAGTGAGACTTCTGGAAACACCATATATTTT. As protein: CASSETSGNTIYF.

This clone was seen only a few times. The CDR3 sequence: CASSPPGIQGNTEAFF. Written as DNA, the CDR3 is TGTGCCAGCAGCCCCCCCGGGATCCAGGGGAACACTGAAGCTTTCTTT. The V and J genes are TRBV9 and TRBJ1-1; tentatively, D is TRBD1 (5 bases). There are 16 residues in the CDR3. CDR1 is SGDLS, CDR2 YYNGEE, per germline. Trimming removed 4 bases from V and 1 base from J, with 17 bases in between. The full variable domain, completed using reference TRBV9 and TRBJ1-1, is DSGVTQTPKHLITATGQRVTLRCSPRSGDLSVYWYQQSLDQGLQFLIQYYNGEERAKGNILERFSAQQFPDLHSELNLSSLELGDSALYFCASSPPGIQGNTEAFFGQGTRLTVV.

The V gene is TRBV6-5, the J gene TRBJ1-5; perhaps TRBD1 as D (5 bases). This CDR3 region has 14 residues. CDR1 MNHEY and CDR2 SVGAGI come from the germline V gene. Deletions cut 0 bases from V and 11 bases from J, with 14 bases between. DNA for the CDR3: TGTGCCAGCAGTTACTCCGCAGGGAAGGGGACCCAGCATTTT. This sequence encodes CASSYSAGKGTQHF.

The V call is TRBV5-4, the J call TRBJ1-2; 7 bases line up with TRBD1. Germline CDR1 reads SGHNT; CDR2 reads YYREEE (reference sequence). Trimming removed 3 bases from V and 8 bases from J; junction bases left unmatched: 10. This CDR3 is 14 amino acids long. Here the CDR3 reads CASSSVGQKRGYTF. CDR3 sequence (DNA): TGTGCCAGCAGCTCCGTGGGACAGAAACGGGGCTACACCTTC.

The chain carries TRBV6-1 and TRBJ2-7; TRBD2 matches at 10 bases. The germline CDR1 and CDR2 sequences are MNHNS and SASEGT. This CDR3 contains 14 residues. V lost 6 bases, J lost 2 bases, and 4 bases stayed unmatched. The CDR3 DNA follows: TGTGCCAGCAGGGCGACTAGCGGGCCCTACGAGCAGTACTTC. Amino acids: CASRATSGPYEQYF.

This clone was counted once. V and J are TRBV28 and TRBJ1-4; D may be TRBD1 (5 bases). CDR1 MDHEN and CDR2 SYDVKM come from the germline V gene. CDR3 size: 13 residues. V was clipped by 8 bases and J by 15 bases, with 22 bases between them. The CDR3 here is CASLTRRVGKLFF. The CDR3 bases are TGTGCCAGCTTAACGCGCAGGGTCGGTAAATTGTTTTTT.